The TCR beta chain under discussion was sequenced for a study of cytomegalovirus exposure and HLA in healthy donors. In the study overall: Assignment to the Caucasian-associated ancestry cluster applied to around 80% of the approximately 400 genotyped donors.

Both 60 Vbeta primers and 13 Jbeta primers went into the PCR. The table came from immunoSEQ multiplex PCR; TCRdb's copy has only in-frame clones and leaves some out. The data show about 120,000 clones, about 83% seen once. Germline V gene sequence: CDR1 LNHDA, CDR2 SQIVND (reference sequence). The length of the CDR3 is 14 residues. V shed 5 bases, J shed 7 bases, and the junction held 4 bases outside the gene matches. The gene calls are TRBV19 and TRBJ2-2, with 10 bases fitting TRBD1. This clonotype originated in a female donor in good health and CMV-seronegative. The sequencing sample was made of PBMCs. CDR3 bases: TGTGCCAGTAGTGACAGGGGGCTGAGCGGGGAGCTGTTTTTT. Encoded protein: CASSDRGLSGELFF.